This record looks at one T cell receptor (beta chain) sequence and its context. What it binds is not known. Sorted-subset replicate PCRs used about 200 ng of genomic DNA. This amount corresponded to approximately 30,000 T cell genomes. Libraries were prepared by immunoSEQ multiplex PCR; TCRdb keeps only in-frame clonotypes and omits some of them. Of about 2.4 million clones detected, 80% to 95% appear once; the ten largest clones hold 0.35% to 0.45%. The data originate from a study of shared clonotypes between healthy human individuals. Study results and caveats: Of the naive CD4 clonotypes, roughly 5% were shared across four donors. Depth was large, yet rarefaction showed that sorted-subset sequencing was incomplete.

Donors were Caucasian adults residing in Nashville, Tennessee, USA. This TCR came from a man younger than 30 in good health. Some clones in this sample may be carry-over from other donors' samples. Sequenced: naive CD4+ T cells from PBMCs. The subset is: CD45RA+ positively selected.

This CDR3 is CASSLDERGAGGDTQYF. DNA for the CDR3: TGTGCCAGCAGCTTAGACGAACGGGGGGCAGGTGGGGATACGCAGTATTTT. This chain connects TRBV7-6 to TRBJ2-3; the D gene is possibly TRBD2 (7 bases). This CDR3 comprises 17 residues. V gave up 1 base and J gave up 6 bases, with 20 bases separating them. Germline values: CDR1 SGHVS, CDR2 FNYEAQ.